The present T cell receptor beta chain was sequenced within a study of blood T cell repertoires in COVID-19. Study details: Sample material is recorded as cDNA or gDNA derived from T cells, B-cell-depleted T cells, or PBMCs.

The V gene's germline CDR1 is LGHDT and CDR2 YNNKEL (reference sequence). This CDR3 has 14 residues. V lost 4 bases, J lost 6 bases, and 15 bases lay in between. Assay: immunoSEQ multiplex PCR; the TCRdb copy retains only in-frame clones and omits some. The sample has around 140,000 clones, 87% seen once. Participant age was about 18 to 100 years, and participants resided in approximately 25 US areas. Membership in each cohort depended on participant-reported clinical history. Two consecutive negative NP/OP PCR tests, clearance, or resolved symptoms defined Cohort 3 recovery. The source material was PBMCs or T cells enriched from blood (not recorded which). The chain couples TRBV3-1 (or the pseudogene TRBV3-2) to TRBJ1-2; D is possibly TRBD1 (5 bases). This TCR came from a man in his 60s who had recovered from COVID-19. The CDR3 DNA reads TGTGCCAGCAGCCCAACAGGCCCGTTGGATGGCTACACCTTC. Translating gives CASSPTGPLDGYTF.